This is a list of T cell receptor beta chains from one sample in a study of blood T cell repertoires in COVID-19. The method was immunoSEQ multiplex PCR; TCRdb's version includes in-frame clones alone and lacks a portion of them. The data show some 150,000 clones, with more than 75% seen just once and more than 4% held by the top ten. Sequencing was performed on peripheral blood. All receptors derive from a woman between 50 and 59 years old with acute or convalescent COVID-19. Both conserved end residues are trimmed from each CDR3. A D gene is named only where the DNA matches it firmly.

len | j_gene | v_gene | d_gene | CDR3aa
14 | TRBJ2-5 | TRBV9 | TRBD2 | ASSSHSSGGAETQY
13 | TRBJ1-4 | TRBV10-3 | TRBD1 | AISDRGGTNEKLF
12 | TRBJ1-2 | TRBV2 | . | AGVTGDLRSGYT
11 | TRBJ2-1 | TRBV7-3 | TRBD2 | ASSYQRGGEQF
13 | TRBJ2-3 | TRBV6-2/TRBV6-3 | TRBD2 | ASSQVAGGTDTQY
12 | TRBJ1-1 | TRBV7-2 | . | ASSLVGSLAEAF
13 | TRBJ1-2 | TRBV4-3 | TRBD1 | ASSQEWTGKYGYT
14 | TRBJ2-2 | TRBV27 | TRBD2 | ASSFLTSGYTGELF
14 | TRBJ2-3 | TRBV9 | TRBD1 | ASSGTGTGGTDTQY
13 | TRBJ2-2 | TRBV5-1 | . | ASSARQLNTGELF
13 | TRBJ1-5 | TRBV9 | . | ASSPEVGGPWPQH
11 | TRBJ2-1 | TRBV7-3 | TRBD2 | ATSGGLANEQF
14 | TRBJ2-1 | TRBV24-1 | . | ATSDPQDTFPHEQF
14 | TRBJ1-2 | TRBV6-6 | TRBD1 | ASSYAGQRTNYGYT
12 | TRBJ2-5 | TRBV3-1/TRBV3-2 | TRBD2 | ASSPTGGRGTQY